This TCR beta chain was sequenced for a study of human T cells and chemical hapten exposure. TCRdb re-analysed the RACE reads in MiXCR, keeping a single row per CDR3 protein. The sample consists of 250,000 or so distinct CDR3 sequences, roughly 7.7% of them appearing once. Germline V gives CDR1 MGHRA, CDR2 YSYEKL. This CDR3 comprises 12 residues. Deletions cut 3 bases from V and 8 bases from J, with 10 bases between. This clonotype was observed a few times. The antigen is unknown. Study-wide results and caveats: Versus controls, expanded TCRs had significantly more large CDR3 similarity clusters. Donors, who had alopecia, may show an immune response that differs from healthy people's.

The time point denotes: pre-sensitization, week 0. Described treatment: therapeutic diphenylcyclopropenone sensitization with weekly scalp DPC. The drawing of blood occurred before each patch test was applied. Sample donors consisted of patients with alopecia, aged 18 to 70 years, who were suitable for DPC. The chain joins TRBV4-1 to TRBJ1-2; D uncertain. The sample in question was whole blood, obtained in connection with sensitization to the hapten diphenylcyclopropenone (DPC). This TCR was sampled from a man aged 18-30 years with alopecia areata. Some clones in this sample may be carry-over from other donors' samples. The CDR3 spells CASSQAGSGYTF. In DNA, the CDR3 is TGCGCCAGCAGCCAGGCTGGGTCGGGCTACACCTTC.